Listed below are T cell receptor beta chains from one sample, sequenced in a study of cytomegalovirus exposure and HLA in healthy donors. Repertoires were generated with immunoSEQ multiplex PCR, while TCRdb's copy carries only in-frame clones and drops some. The sample contains tens of thousands of clones, less than 80% of which appear only once. Material: PBMCs. Receptors originate from a woman between 45 and 65 years old in good health and CMV-seropositive. Both conserved end residues are part of each CDR3. The order of the fields is V gene, clone size, D gene, J gene, CDR3 protein, CDR3 DNA. A D gene is named only where the DNA matches it firmly. The size of a clone is reported for some rows only, either as once, few or many, or as a class for expanded clones.

V: TRBV9
size: NA
D: TRBD1
J: TRBJ1-1
CDR3: CASSLGQATEAFF
DNA: TGTGCCAGCAGTCTTGGACAGGCCACTGAAGCTTTCTTT

V: TRBV28
size: NA
D: NA
J: TRBJ1-2
CDR3: CASSDTGIQYGYTF
DNA: TGTGCCAGCAGTGATACCGGGATTCAATATGGCTACACCTTC

V: TRBV5-1
size: NA
D: NA
J: TRBJ1-1
CDR3: CASPGVNTEAFF
DNA: TGCGCCAGCCCGGGGGTTAACACTGAAGCTTTCTTT

V: TRBV2
size: NA
D: TRBD2
J: TRBJ2-1
CDR3: CASSETRLAGVSLDQQFF
DNA: TGTGCCAGCAGTGAGACCCGGCTAGCGGGGGTCTCCTTGGACCAGCAGTTCTTC

V: TRBV19
size: NA
D: TRBD1
J: TRBJ2-7
CDR3: CASSIGLGDRDYEQYF
DNA: TGTGCCAGTAGTATAGGCCTCGGGGACAGGGACTACGAGCAGTACTTC

V: TRBV29-1
size: once
D: TRBD1
J: TRBJ2-3
CDR3: CSASGGQGADTQYF
DNA: TGCAGCGCCTCGGGGGGACAGGGGGCAGATACGCAGTATTTT

V: TRBV2
size: NA
D: NA
J: TRBJ1-2
CDR3: CASSEFSQTENYGYTF
DNA: TGTGCCAGCAGTGAATTTAGCCAGACCGAAAACTATGGCTACACCTTC

V: TRBV2
size: NA
D: NA
J: TRBJ1-5
CDR3: CASSYNRANQPQHF
DNA: TGTGCCAGCAGCTATAACAGAGCAAATCAGCCCCAGCATTTT

V: TRBV2
size: NA
D: NA
J: TRBJ1-5
CDR3: CASSDGRYNQPQHF
DNA: TGTGCCAGCAGTGACGGGAGATACAATCAGCCCCAGCATTTT

V: TRBV5-8
size: NA
D: NA
J: TRBJ1-2
CDR3: CASSLMRNANYGYTF
DNA: TGTGCCAGCAGCTTGATGCGGAACGCTAACTATGGCTACACCTTC

V: TRBV6-5
size: few
D: NA
J: TRBJ2-7
CDR3: CASSPDRAYEQYF
DNA: TGTGCCAGCAGTCCCGACAGAGCCTACGAGCAGTACTTC

V: TRBV28
size: many
D: TRBD1
J: TRBJ1-1
CDR3: CASSLNPGQEAFF
DNA: TGTGCCAGCAGTTTAAATCCGGGACAGGAAGCTTTCTTT

V: TRBV11-2
size: NA
D: TRBD1
J: TRBJ2-1
CDR3: CASTEQGALYNEQFF
DNA: TGTGCCAGCACAGAACAGGGGGCGCTTTACAATGAGCAGTTCTTC

V: TRBV23-1
size: NA
D: TRBD1
J: TRBJ2-7
CDR3: CASTTSQNRRGPSSYEQYF
DNA: TGCGCCAGCACCACAAGTCAAAATCGCAGGGGGCCAAGCTCCTACGAGCAGTACTTC